The subject of this entry is one TCR beta chain. No cognate antigen has been identified for it. No base-level quality is on record; no much larger clone is a single base apart. At the junction V is shortened by 0 bases and J by 7 bases; bases outside the gene matches: 9. From the cysteine through the phenylalanine, the CDR3 covers 16 amino acids. Only the CDR3 part of the read is kept: 48 bases, read in frame from the first base. The germline V gene (reference sequence) provides CDR1 SGHNT and CDR2 YYREEE. This entry belongs to a study of blood T cell repertoires in COVID-19 (TCRdb year 2020). With regard to the full study: Samples covering the acute and convalescent phases of COVID-19 were provided by collaborators in the United States, Italy and Spain. The prospective study material was composed of cDNA or gDNA derived from T cells, B-cell-depleted T cells, or PBMCs. The dataset comprised deeply sampled blood TCRbeta repertoires from subjects exposed to, actively infected with, or recovered from COVID-19. The repertoires were released in a freely available public database meant as a resource for research on the immune response to SARS-CoV-2. The samples were drawn from the first 160 participants of the ongoing ImmuneRACE study and from 950 to 1,500 subjects provided by 6 global collaborators. Sample metadata almost always included a de-identified subject ID, COVID-19 status, age in years and sex. Where HLA class I and class II types were available, the types were taken from metadata supplied by the sample provider, not from assay-based typing. Here is what the overall study found, with its caveats: Clinical and demographic metadata were provided uncurated, with the amount varying by source and participant.

The collaborating institutions used their own protocols to collect whole blood in K2EDTA tubes. For TCRbeta analysis, collaborators shipped samples in one of three forms: frozen whole blood, isolated PBMCs, or DNA extracted from either of those sample types. TCRbeta CDR3 regions were amplified from genomic DNA using the immunoSEQ Assay, a bias-controlled multiplex PCR. Per the original workflow: Nucleated cell counts per sample were estimated from amplification of reference gene primers within the assay. To quantify the absolute abundance of each unique TCRbeta CDR3 rearrangement, sequence reads were collapsed and filtered. For each sample, productive Simpson clonality was calculated by taking the square root of Simpson's diversity index across productive rearrangements. TCRdb's version of the immuneACCESS table is confined to in-frame rearrangements and falls short of the full clone set. An unresolved V gene accounts for under half of the shortfall where checked; the remainder is of unknown origin. Clone size and the V and J calls come from that table; the DNA yielded D and trimming. For this sample the table gives 95,000 to 150,000 clones, of which around 89% were detected only once. 7.5% to 8% of the sample lies in the top ten.

Input material: peripheral blood. The rearrangement combines TRBV5-4 with TRBJ1-2, and TRBD1 matches 10 of the central bases. The sequence was collected from a man between 50 and 59 years old with acute or convalescent COVID-19. CDR3 loop: CASSLGQGAPFGGYTF. The nucleotide sequence is given as TGTGCCAGCAGCTTGGGACAGGGGGCCCCGTTTGGTGGCTACACCTTC.